Below, 32 T cell receptor beta chains from the same sample are listed, as sequenced in a study of T cell repertoires in cytomegalovirus infection. Via MiXCR, TCRdb re-called the reads, giving one row per CDR3 protein. The repertoire holds 250,000 or so distinct CDR3 sequences, roughly 12% seen once, with 1.5% to 2% in the top ten. Sequenced material: PBMCs. These receptors were taken from a human donor in good health (CMV status not recorded). Some clones in this sample may be carry-over from other donors' samples.

This clonotype was seen more than once but under ten times. CDR3 DNA: TGTGCCAGCAGTTTTTGGGGAGCTGGAACAGATACGCAGTATTTT. Translating gives CASSFWGAGTDTQYF. V usage is TRBV28 and J usage is TRBJ2-3; D perhaps matches TRBD2 (5 bases). Looked up from germline, CDR1 is MDHEN and CDR2 is SYDVKM. V gave up 3 bases and J gave up 3 bases, with 13 bases separating them. This CDR3 region has 15 residues.

This clonotype showed up many times. The chain joins TRBV11-3 to TRBJ1-2; D call uncertain. The CDR3 is 15 residues long. V was pared by 5 bases and J by 0 bases, with 13 bases between. CDR1 is SGHNT and CDR2 is YENEEA in the germline V gene. The CDR3 coding sequence is TGTGCCAGCAGCGGCAGCAAAAAAGCTAACTATGGCTACACCTTC. Amino acids: CASSGSKKANYGYTF.

This clonotype was counted many times. The J gene is TRBJ1-3, the V gene TRBV7-2, with no clear D. Trimming cost V 0 bases and J 0 bases, with 6 bases left between them. Germline CDR1 and CDR2: SGHTA and FQGNSA. The length of the CDR3 is 15 residues. The CDR3 region is CASSLATVSGNTIYF. The CDR3 DNA sequence: TGTGCCAGCAGCTTAGCTACAGTCTCTGGAAACACCATATATTTT.

This rearrangement joins TRBV6-2 or TRBV6-3 to TRBJ2-7, with no clear D. Trimming removed 2 bases at V and 0 bases at J, with 8 bases between. The CDR3 runs 14 residues. Germline V gene data show CDR1 as MNHEY and CDR2 as SVGEGT. CDR3 amino acids: CASSYRGGSYEQYF. In DNA, the CDR3 is TGTGCCAGCAGTTACCGTGGCGGCTCCTACGAGCAGTACTTC.

The genes are TRBV11-3 and TRBJ2-5, with D possibly being TRBD2 (6 bases). CDR3 length: 14 residues. Trimming left V 5 bases short and J 2 bases short, with 12 bases between. Germline lookup yields CDR1 SGHNT and CDR2 YENEEA. As DNA, the CDR3 is TGTGCCAGCAGCCTCTCGGGGGTACAAGAGACCCAGTACTTC. Residues: CASSLSGVQETQYF.

Ten or more counts support this clonotype. This chain links TRBV7-2 with TRBJ1-1, with TRBD1 matching over 8 bases. The CDR3 spans 15 residues. The germline V gene encodes CDR1 SGHTA and CDR2 FQGNSA. Losses at the gene ends were 4 bases for V and 6 bases for J; bases not matched to a gene: 10. CDR3 protein: CASSSQGATHAEAFF. DNA for the CDR3: TGTGCCAGCAGCTCCCAGGGGGCGACGCACGCTGAAGCTTTCTTT. The full variable domain, its missing parts supplied by reference TRBV7-2 and TRBJ1-1, is GAGVSQSPSNKVTEKGKDVELRCDPISGHTALYWYRQSLGQGLEFLIYFQGNSAPDKSGLPSDRFSAERTGGSVSTLTIQRTQQEDSAVYLCASSSQGATHAEAFFGQGTRLTVV.

This clonotype was seen ten or more times. The genes are TRBV15 and TRBJ1-1; 8 nucleotides agree with TRBD1. Unmatched junction bases numbered 11, after V lost 1 base and J lost 1 base. The germline CDR1 and CDR2 sequences are LNHNV and YYDKDF (reference sequence). The CDR3 is 18 amino acids. CDR3 sequence: CATSRVFLLDRANTEAFF. The DNA for the CDR3 is TGTGCCACCAGCAGAGTTTTTCTTTTGGACAGGGCGAACACTGAAGCTTTCTTT.

Many counts were recorded for this clonotype. The chain links TRBV5-6 to TRBJ2-7, with D unresolved. Looked up from germline, CDR1 is SGHDT and CDR2 is YYEEEE. V gave up 4 bases and J gave up 0 bases, with 8 bases separating them. The CDR3 has 13 residues. The CDR3 bases are TGTGCCAGCAGCCGGCGAAACTCCTACGAGCAGTACTTC. The encoded protein is CASSRRNSYEQYF. The variable domain in full, with the rest retrieved from reference TRBV5-6 and TRBJ2-7, is DAGVTQSPTHLIKTRGQQVTLRCSPKSGHDTVSWYQQALGQGPQFIFQYYEEEERQRGNFPDRFSGHQFPNYSSELNVNALLLGDSALYLCASSRRNSYEQYFGPGTRLTVT.

The rearrangement links TRBV23-1 to TRBJ2-7; D tentatively fits TRBD1 or TRBD2 (5 bases each). TRBV23-1 is filed as an ORF, its function uncertain. The V and J ends lost 8 bases and 5 bases respectively, with 19 bases between them. The CDR3 is 14 amino acids. DNA of the CDR3: TGCGCCAGCGGCAGGGACCCTACGATCCACGAGCAGTACTTC. This sequence encodes CASGRDPTIHEQYF.

This clonotype was detected many times. The gene calls are TRBV29-1 and TRBJ2-7, with no clear D. In germline, CDR1 is SQVTM, CDR2 ANQGSEA. Trimming stripped 7 bases from V and 3 bases from J, with 10 bases between. This CDR3 is built from 11 residues. DNA of the CDR3: TGCAGCGGGATACTGGGCTACGAGCAGTACTTC. Protein: CSGILGYEQYF.

This clonotype was picked up many times. This sequence joins TRBV12-3 or TRBV12-4 and TRBJ2-5; TRBD1 matches 7 bases. The CDR3 contains 15 residues. V shed 7 bases, J shed 0 bases, and the junction held 8 bases outside the gene matches. The CDR3 loop is CASKGAIPYQETQYF. CDR3 DNA sequence: TGTGCCAGCAAGGGGGCTATACCGTACCAAGAGACCCAGTACTTC.

The chain couples TRBV12-3 or TRBV12-4 to TRBJ2-5; 9 nucleotides agree with TRBD2. With V trimmed by 1 base and J by 7 bases, 7 bases remained unmatched. The CDR3 is 15 amino acids. The CDR3 sequence: CASSLGLAGSATQYF. CDR3 nucleotide sequence: TGTGCCAGCAGTTTAGGTCTAGCGGGGAGTGCGACCCAGTACTTC.

This clonotype was seen many times. The rearrangement links TRBV7-8 to TRBJ1-1; D call uncertain. In germline, CDR1 is SGHVS, CDR2 FQNEAQ. Trimming cost V 5 bases and J 0 bases, with 7 bases left between them. The CDR3 totals 13 residues. CDR3 sequence: CASSQTVNTEAFF. DNA for the CDR3: TGTGCCAGCAGCCAAACAGTGAACACTGAAGCTTTCTTT.

This clonotype was seen ten or more times. The rearrangement uses TRBV7-2 and TRBJ1-1; perhaps TRBD1 as D (5 bases). CDR3 length: 13 residues. With 2 bases removed from V and 7 bases from J, the gap between germline ends came to 11 bases. Germline V gene data show CDR1 as SGHTA and CDR2 as FQGNSA. The CDR3 nucleotides read TGTGCCAGCAGCTTATGGGGGGACGTTGAAGCTTTCTTT. Encoded protein: CASSLWGDVEAFF.

This clonotype was seen repeatedly, ten times or more. The chain recombines TRBV28 with TRBJ1-4, with TRBD1 identical over 7 bases. This CDR3 contains 16 residues. V was clipped by 6 bases and J by 2 bases; unmatched bases: 9. In germline, CDR1 is MDHEN, CDR2 SYDVKM. CDR3 DNA sequence: TGTGCCAGCAGCTTCTCTGACAGGGAGACTAATGAAAAACTGTTTTTT. Encoded protein: CASSFSDRETNEKLFF.

The gene calls are TRBV10-3 and TRBJ2-1; D not resolved. The CDR3 has 11 residues. From germline, CDR1 is ENHRY and CDR2 SYGVKD. Trimming removed 3 bases from V and 6 bases from J, with 3 bases in between. For the CDR3, the DNA is TGTGCCATCAGTGAACTCAATGAGCAGTTCTTC. Translating it yields CAISELNEQFF.

This clonotype has just a few counts. This chain joins TRBV11-3 and TRBJ2-5; D is perhaps TRBD2 (5 bases). V dropped 5 bases and J dropped 3 bases, with 7 bases sitting between them. CDR3 length: 12 amino acids. CDR1 is SGHNT, CDR2 YENEEA, per germline. Here the CDR3 reads CASSKGEETQYF. CDR3 DNA sequence: TGTGCCAGCAGCAAGGGAGAAGAGACCCAGTACTTC.

The chain recombines TRBV5-1 with TRBJ2-5, with TRBD1 matching 8 bases. The trim removed 0 bases at V and 1 base at J, leaving 2 bases unmatched. The CDR3 has 15 residues. Per germline, CDR1 SGHRS and CDR2 YFSETQ. The CDR3 DNA reads as TGCGCCAGCAGCTTGGGACAGGGGACCCAAGAGACCCAGTACTTC. Translation: CASSLGQGTQETQYF.

This clonotype occurred a few times. A much bigger clone sits one base away, suggesting this may be a read error. The chain couples TRBV9 to TRBJ1-1; possible D gene TRBD1, 5 bases. V was trimmed by 4 bases and J by 0 bases, leaving 7 bases between them. The germline V gene encodes CDR1 SGDLS and CDR2 YYNGEE. CDR3 length equals 13 residues. CDR3 coding DNA: TGTGCCAGCAGCCAACAGGTGAACACTGAAGCTTTCTTT. Its translation: CASSQQVNTEAFF.

The chain is built from TRBV5-1 and TRBJ2-1; no definite D call. V dropped 4 bases and J dropped 4 bases, with 12 bases sitting between them. CDR1 SGHRS and CDR2 YFSETQ come from the germline V gene. There are 14 residues in the CDR3. The CDR3: CASSPAFGYNEQFF. The DNA of the CDR3 is TGCGCCAGCAGCCCGGCCTTTGGATACAATGAGCAGTTCTTC.

This clonotype was found many times. The chain links TRBV7-2 to TRBJ2-7, with D tentatively TRBD2 (5 bases). CDR3 length: 13 amino acids. Germline CDR1 SGHTA, CDR2 FQGNSA. Trimming left V 5 bases short and J 4 bases short, with 12 bases between. CDR3 nucleotides: TGTGCCAGCAGCGAGGGTCCCCTTTACGAGCAGTACTTC. This encodes CASSEGPLYEQYF.

There are many counts of this clonotype. The chain recombines TRBV7-2 with TRBJ1-1, with D hard to call. This CDR3 is built from 16 residues. The germline V gene has CDR1 SGHTA and CDR2 FQGNSA. V was trimmed by 1 base and J by 3 bases, leaving 15 bases between them. CDR3: CASSLGGLGRHTEAFF. In DNA, the CDR3 is TGTGCCAGCAGCTTAGGAGGACTTGGGCGTCACACTGAAGCTTTCTTT.

This clonotype has a count of ten or more. The CDR3 DNA reads as TGTGCCAGCAGCTGGGGACTAGCGGGAGGCGAGCAGTTCTTC. Translated: CASSWGLAGGEQFF. This chain links TRBV7-2 with TRBJ2-1; 15 bases map to TRBD2. V was clipped by 4 bases and J by 10 bases; unmatched bases: 2. The germline V gene has CDR1 SGHTA and CDR2 FQGNSA. The CDR3 spans 14 residues. Together with reference TRBV7-2 and TRBJ2-1, the CDR3 gives the full variable domain: GAGVSQSPSNKVTEKGKDVELRCDPISGHTALYWYRQSLGQGLEFLIYFQGNSAPDKSGLPSDRFSAERTGGSVSTLTIQRTQQEDSAVYLCASSWGLAGGEQFFGPGTRLTVL.

The rearrangement links TRBV23-1 to TRBJ1-5; D is possibly TRBD1 (6 bases). TRBV23-1 has ORF status, its function being uncertain. The V end lost 8 bases, the J end lost 0 bases, and 20 bases lay between the germline ends. This CDR3 spans 17 amino acids. This CDR3 reads CASSTGSESYSNQPQHF. The CDR3 bases are TGCGCCAGCTCCACAGGGTCGGAATCCTATAGCAATCAGCCCCAGCATTTT.

The chain recombines TRBV28 with TRBJ2-2; D may be TRBD2 (5 bases). V was shortened by 5 bases and J by 1 base, with 14 bases between the two germline ends. The CDR3 is 16 amino acids. Germline lookup yields CDR1 MDHEN and CDR2 SYDVKM. CDR3: CASSPTNGVNTGELFF. The CDR3 DNA follows: TGTGCCAGCAGTCCGACGAACGGGGTGAACACCGGGGAGCTGTTTTTT.

The table lists this clonotype with a few counts. The chain couples TRBV24-1 to TRBJ1-1; the D is unclear. Germline CDR1 reads KGHDR; CDR2 reads SFDVKD. Trimming removed 9 bases at V and 1 base at J, with 8 bases between. The CDR3 consists of 12 residues. The CDR3 region is CATAGANTEAFF. The CDR3 DNA reads as TGTGCCACCGCTGGAGCGAACACTGAAGCTTTCTTT.

This clonotype has at least ten counts. The chain links TRBV5-4 to TRBJ1-2, with 7 bases identical to TRBD1. V was pared by 4 bases and J by 4 bases, with 10 bases of the junction left unmatched. The germline V gene has CDR1 SGHNT and CDR2 YYREEE (reference sequence). The CDR3 runs 15 residues. This CDR3 is CASSPTTTGSYGYTF. CDR3 sequence (DNA): TGTGCCAGCAGCCCCACCACGACAGGGAGCTATGGCTACACCTTC.

This clonotype was counted at least ten times. The chain joins TRBV7-2 to TRBJ1-1, with D tentatively TRBD1 (5 bases). V was clipped by 1 base and J by 7 bases, with 10 bases between them. CDR1 is SGHTA, CDR2 FQGNSA, per germline. CDR3 length: 13 amino acids. This CDR3 is CASSLVTQVEAFF. CDR3 nucleotide sequence: TGTGCCAGCAGCTTAGTGACACAGGTTGAAGCTTTCTTT.

This clonotype was counted ten times or more. This chain joins TRBV7-2 and TRBJ2-5; 11 bases agree with TRBD2. Per the germline V gene, CDR1 is SGHTA and CDR2 is FQGNSA. V was pared by 5 bases and J by 3 bases, with 5 bases of the junction left unmatched. This CDR3 has 15 amino acids. The DNA of the CDR3 is TGTGCCAGCAGCCCCCAACTAGCGGGAGAAGAGACCCAGTACTTC. Amino acids: CASSPQLAGEETQYF.

The gene calls are TRBV7-2 and TRBJ1-5, with unresolved D. This CDR3 is built from 13 residues. Trimming pared 4 bases from V and 7 bases from J, leaving 11 bases between. Per the germline V gene, CDR1 is SGHTA and CDR2 is FQGNSA. CDR3 amino acids: CASSSGMGQPQHF. The CDR3 DNA is TGTGCCAGCAGCTCGGGCATGGGGCAGCCCCAGCATTTT.

This clonotype was counted many times. The chain joins TRBV7-8 to TRBJ2-7, with 10 bases lining up with TRBD1. V shed 5 bases and J 3 bases; nucleotides not matched to a gene: 1. This CDR3 spans 13 amino acids. The germline gives CDR1 SGHVS, CDR2 FQNEAQ. CDR3 amino acids: CASSGDRGYEQYF. CDR3 nucleotide sequence: TGTGCCAGCAGCGGGGACAGGGGCTACGAGCAGTACTTC. Supplemented by reference TRBV7-8 and TRBJ2-7, the full variable domain reads GAGVSQSPRYKVAKRGQDVALRCDPISGHVSLFWYQQALGQGPEFLTYFQNEAQLDKSGLPSDRFFAERPEGSVSTLKIQRTQQEDSAVYLCASSGDRGYEQYFGPGTRLTVT.

This clonotype was seen repeatedly, ten times or more. The J gene is TRBJ1-3, the V gene TRBV7-2; D might be TRBD1 (5 bases). Deletions cut 6 bases from V and 8 bases from J, with 17 bases between. Germline lookup yields CDR1 SGHTA and CDR2 FQGNSA. This CDR3 has 14 amino acids. The CDR3 sequence: CASRLGTVGDTIYF. The CDR3 DNA reads TGTGCCAGCAGACTCGGGACCGTAGGGGACACCATATATTTT.